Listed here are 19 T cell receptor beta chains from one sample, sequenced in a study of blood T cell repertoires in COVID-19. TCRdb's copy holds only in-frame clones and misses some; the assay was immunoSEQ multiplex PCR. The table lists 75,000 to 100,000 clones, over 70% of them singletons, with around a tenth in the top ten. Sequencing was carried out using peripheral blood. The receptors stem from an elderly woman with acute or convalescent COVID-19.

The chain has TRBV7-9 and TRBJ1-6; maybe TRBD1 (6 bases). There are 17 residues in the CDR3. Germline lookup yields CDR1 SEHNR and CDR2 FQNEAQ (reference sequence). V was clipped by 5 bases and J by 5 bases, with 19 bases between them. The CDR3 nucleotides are TGTGCCAGCAGCCCGCTCGCCGGGACACTAAATAATTCACCCCTCCACTTT. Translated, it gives CASSPLAGTLNNSPLHF.

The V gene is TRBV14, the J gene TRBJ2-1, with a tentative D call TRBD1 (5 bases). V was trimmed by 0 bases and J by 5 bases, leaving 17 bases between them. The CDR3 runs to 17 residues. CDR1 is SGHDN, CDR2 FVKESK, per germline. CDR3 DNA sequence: TGTGCCAGCAGCCAAGATGTTGGCCAAGGGGTGCACAATGAGCAGTTCTTC. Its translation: CASSQDVGQGVHNEQFF.

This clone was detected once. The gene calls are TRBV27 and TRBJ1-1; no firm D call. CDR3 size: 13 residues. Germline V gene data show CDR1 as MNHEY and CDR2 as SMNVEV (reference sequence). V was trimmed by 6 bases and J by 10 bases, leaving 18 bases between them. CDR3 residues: CASSRQPFGGAFF. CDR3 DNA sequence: TGTGCCAGCAGCCGACAACCCTTCGGAGGAGCTTTCTTT.

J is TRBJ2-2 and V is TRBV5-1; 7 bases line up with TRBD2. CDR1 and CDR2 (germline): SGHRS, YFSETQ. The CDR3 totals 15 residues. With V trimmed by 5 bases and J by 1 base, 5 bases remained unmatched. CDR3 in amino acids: CASREAGMNTGELFF. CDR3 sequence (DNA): TGCGCCAGCAGGGAAGCGGGGATGAACACCGGGGAGCTGTTTTTT.

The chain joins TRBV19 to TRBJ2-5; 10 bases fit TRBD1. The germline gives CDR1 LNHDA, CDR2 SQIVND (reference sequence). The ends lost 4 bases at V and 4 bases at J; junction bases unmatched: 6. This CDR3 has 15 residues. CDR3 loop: CASSTDRGRRETQYF. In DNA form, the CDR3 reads TGTGCCAGTAGTACGGACAGGGGGAGGAGAGAGACCCAGTACTTC.

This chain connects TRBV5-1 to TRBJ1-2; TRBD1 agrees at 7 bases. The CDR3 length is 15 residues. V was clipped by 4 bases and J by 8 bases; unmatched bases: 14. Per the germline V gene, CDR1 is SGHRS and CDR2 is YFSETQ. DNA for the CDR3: TGCGCCAGCAGCGACACTACAATTTCAGGGGGAGGCTACACCTTC. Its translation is CASSDTTISGGGYTF.

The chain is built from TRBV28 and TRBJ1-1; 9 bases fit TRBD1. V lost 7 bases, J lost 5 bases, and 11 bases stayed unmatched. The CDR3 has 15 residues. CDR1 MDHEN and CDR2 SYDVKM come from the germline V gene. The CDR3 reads CASTPPGQGRTEAFF. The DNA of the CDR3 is TGTGCCAGCACCCCGCCGGGACAGGGTCGGACTGAAGCTTTCTTT. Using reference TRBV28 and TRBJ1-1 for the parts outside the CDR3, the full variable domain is DVKVTQSSRYLVKRTGEKVFLECVQDMDHENMFWYRQDPGLGLRLIYFSYDVKMKEKGDIPEGYSVSREKKERFSLILESASTNQTSMYLCASTPPGQGRTEAFFGQGTRLTVV.

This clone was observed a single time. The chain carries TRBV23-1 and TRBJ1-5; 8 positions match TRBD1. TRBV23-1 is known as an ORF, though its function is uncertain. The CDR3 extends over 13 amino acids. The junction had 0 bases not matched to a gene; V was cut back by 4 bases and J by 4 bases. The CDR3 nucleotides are TGCGCCAGCAGTCGGACAGGGAATCAGCCCCAGCATTTT. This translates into CASSRTGNQPQHF.

The CDR3 nucleotides read TGTGCCAGCGGATCAAACGCCGGGACAGGGCGGGAAAAACTGTTTTTT. Translated, it gives CASGSNAGTGREKLFF. V gene TRBV9 combines with J gene TRBJ1-4, with 9 bases fitting TRBD1. Germline V gene data show CDR1 as SGDLS and CDR2 as YYNGEE. V was clipped by 7 bases and J by 8 bases; unmatched bases: 15. CDR3 length: 16 residues.

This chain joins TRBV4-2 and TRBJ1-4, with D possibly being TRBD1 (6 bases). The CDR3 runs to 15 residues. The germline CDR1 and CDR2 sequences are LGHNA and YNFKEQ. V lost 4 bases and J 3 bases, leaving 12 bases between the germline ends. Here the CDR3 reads CASSPATGSNEKLFF. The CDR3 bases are TGTGCCAGCAGCCCGGCGACAGGCTCTAATGAAAAACTGTTTTTT.

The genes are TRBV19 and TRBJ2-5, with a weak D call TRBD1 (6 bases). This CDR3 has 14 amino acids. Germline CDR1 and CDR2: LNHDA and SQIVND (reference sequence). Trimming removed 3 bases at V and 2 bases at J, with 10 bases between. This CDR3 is CASSMGHRQETQYF. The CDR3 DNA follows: TGTGCCAGTAGTATGGGACACCGTCAAGAGACCCAGTACTTC.

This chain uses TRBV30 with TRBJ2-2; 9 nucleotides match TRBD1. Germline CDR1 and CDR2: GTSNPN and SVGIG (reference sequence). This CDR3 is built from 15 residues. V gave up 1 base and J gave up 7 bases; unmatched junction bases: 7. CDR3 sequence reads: CAWSALQGAGGELFF. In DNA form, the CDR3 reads TGTGCCTGGAGTGCCTTACAGGGGGCTGGCGGGGAGCTGTTTTTT.

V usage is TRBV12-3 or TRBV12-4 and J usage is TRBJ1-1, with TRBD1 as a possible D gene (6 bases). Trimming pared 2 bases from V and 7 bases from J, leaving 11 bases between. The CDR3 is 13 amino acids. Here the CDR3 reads CASSLRRTVEAFF. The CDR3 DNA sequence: TGTGCCAGCAGTTTACGACGGACAGTTGAAGCTTTCTTT.

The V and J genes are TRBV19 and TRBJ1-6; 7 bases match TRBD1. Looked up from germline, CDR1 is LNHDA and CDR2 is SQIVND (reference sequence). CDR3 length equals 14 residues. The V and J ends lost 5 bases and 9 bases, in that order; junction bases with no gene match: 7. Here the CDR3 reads CASSYGQVVSPLHF. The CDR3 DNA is TGTGCCAGTAGTTACGGACAGGTAGTTTCACCCCTCCACTTT.

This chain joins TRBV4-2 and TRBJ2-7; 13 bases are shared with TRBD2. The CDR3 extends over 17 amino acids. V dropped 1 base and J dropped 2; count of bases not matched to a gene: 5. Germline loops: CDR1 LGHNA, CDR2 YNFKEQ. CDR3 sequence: CASSQGDGTSGTYEQYF. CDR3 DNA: TGTGCCAGCAGCCAAGGGGATGGGACTAGCGGGACCTACGAGCAGTACTTC.

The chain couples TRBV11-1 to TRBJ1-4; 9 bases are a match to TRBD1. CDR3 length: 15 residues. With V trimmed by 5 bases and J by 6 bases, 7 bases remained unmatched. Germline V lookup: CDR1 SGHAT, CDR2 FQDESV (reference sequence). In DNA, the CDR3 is TGTGCCAGCAGCGCAAACAGGGGGCAGCATGAAAAACTGTTTTTT. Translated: CASSANRGQHEKLFF.

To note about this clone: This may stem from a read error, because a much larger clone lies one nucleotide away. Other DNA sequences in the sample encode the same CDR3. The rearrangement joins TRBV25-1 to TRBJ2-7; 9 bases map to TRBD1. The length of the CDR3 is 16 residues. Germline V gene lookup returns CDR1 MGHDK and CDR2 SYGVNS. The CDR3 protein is CASSGTQGASYYEQYF. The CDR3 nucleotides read TGTGCCAGTAGTGGAACACAGGGGGCTTCTTACTACGAGCAGTACTTC.

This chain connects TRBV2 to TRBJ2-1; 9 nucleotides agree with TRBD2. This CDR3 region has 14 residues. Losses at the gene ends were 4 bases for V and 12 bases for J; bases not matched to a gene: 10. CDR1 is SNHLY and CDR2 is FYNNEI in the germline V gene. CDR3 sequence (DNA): TGTGCCAGCAGTGGGCTAGCGGGGTTAGGGCGGCAGTTCTTC. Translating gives CASSGLAGLGRQFF.

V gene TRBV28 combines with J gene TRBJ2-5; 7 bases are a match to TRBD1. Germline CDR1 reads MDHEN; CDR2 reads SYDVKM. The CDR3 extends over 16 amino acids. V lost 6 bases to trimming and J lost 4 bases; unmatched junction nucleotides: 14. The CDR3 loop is CASRPETGQVGETQYF. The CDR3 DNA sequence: TGTGCCAGCAGACCAGAGACAGGACAGGTGGGAGAGACCCAGTACTTC.